This T cell receptor beta chain was recovered during a study of blood T cell repertoires in COVID-19. About the study: Material from acute and convalescent COVID-19 was sourced from the United States, Italy and Spain. Sample material is recorded as cDNA or gDNA derived from T cells, B-cell-depleted T cells, or PBMCs.

Patients of the Seattle cohort, enrolled during active infection, were followed longitudinally. Method: immunoSEQ multiplex PCR; TCRdb's copy keeps in-frame clones and lacks some. The sample yields fewer than 350,000 clones, 70% to 90% seen once. Trimming took 2 bases from V and 5 from J, leaving 12 bases between them. This CDR3 is built from 14 residues. CDR1 MDHEN and CDR2 SYDVKM come from the germline V gene. The sample taken for sequencing was peripheral blood. V gene TRBV28 combines with J gene TRBJ1-2; weak D call: TRBD1 (6 bases). This receptor was obtained from a woman under 40 with COVID-19, enrolled during active disease. Here the CDR3 DNA reads TGTGCCAGCAGTTTAACAGGGCGCTGGTATGGCTACACCTTC. This sequence encodes CASSLTGRWYGYTF.